Below are 28 T cell receptor beta chains sequenced from a single sample in a study of regulatory T cells in long-lasting Graves disease. As for time point: newly diagnosed GD, antithyroid drugs for less than 3 months. With RNA extracted from PBMCs as input, the TCR library was made. According to the study, TCR beta libraries were built with iRepertoire HTBI primers and CDR3-region Arm-PCR. Each CDR3 protein is one row after TCRdb ran MiXCR on the multiplex PCR reads. The table includes more than 300,000 distinct CDR3 sequences, roughly 17% detected once. These data were likewise used in another study, on T cells in Graves' hyperthyroidism and ophthalmopathy.

This sample comprised peripheral blood mononuclear cells (PBMCs), obtained at new diagnosis, from a patient treated with antithyroid drugs. The receptors here all came from a woman aged 18-30 years with Graves disease.

The CDR3 bases are TGTGCCACCAGTGATCCGGGGGGTACCTACAATGAGCAGTTCTTC. This encodes CATSDPGGTYNEQFF. The chain recombines TRBV24-1 with TRBJ2-1; 7 nucleotides align to TRBD2. CDR1 is KGHDR, CDR2 SFDVKD, per germline. Trimming cost V 3 bases and J 2 bases; bases outside gene matches: 3. CDR3 length: 15 amino acids.

This clonotype was detected only a few times. The CDR3 region is CASSLNEGSQPQHF. DNA for the CDR3: TGTGCCAGCAGTTTAAATGAGGGTTCTCAGCCCCAGCATTTT. The chain recombines TRBV27 with TRBJ1-5; D remains unclear. This CDR3 region has 14 residues. V gave up 2 bases and J gave up 6 bases, with 11 bases separating them. Germline CDR1 MNHEY, CDR2 SMNVEV (reference sequence).

This clonotype showed up many times. The chain has TRBV28 and TRBJ2-3, with 8 bases that match TRBD1. The CDR3 totals 15 residues. V was clipped by 5 bases and J by 1 base; unmatched bases: 5. Germline assignment: CDR1 MDHEN and CDR2 SYDVKM. The CDR3 is CASSLSGQGTDTQYF. The CDR3 coding sequence is TGTGCCAGCAGTCTATCGGGACAGGGCACAGATACGCAGTATTTT.

This chain joins TRBV30 and TRBJ1-1; D ambiguous. V was clipped by 2 bases and J by 8 bases, with 9 bases between them. Germline-derived CDR1 and CDR2 are GTSNPN and SVGIG (reference sequence). The CDR3 extends over 11 amino acids. CDR3 sequence (DNA): TGTGCCTGGAGTCTGGAGCCGGAAGCTTTCTTT. Translated: CAWSLEPEAFF.

This clonotype was observed many times. This chain joins TRBV7-9 and TRBJ2-3, with 9 bases lining up with TRBD2. V gave up 8 bases and J gave up 5 bases; unmatched junction bases: 11. The germline CDR1 and CDR2 sequences are SEHNR and FQNEAQ (reference sequence). The CDR3 runs 15 residues. In DNA form, the CDR3 reads TGTGCCAGCCCTGGAGGCGGGAGGGCCCTAGATACGCAGTATTTT. This sequence encodes CASPGGGRALDTQYF.

At least ten counts were recorded for this clonotype. The V call is TRBV29-1, the J call TRBJ2-1; D is unresolved. The CDR3 contains 12 residues. Germline CDR1 is SQVTM and CDR2 is ANQGSEA. Trimming removed 3 bases from V and 9 bases from J, with 12 bases in between. CDR3: CSVDVGISEQFF. The CDR3 region has the DNA TGCAGCGTTGATGTAGGGATCAGTGAGCAGTTCTTC.

This clonotype was detected ten times or more. V and J are TRBV7-8 and TRBJ1-5; 11 bases fit TRBD1. CDR1 and CDR2 (germline): SGHVS, FQNEAQ. The V and J ends lost 6 bases and 4 bases, in that order; junction bases with no gene match: 5. This CDR3 region has 15 residues. CDR3 loop: CASSVRDRGNQPQHF. The CDR3 DNA is TGTGCCAGCAGTGTACGGGACAGGGGGAATCAGCCCCAGCATTTT. The full variable domain, with the rest looked up from reference TRBV7-8 and TRBJ1-5, is GAGVSQSPRYKVAKRGQDVALRCDPISGHVSLFWYQQALGQGPEFLTYFQNEAQLDKSGLPSDRFFAERPEGSVSTLKIQRTQQEDSAVYLCASSVRDRGNQPQHFGDGTRLSIL.

A few counts support this clonotype. One end of the junction fails to match germline, which may point to a read error. The rearrangement links TRBV4-1 to TRBJ2-7; D call uncertain. The CDR3 covers 13 residues. Germline V gene data show CDR1 as MGHRA and CDR2 as YSYEKL. This CDR3 is CASSQDNPGLRHF. The CDR3 DNA reads TGCGCCAGCAGCCAAGATAATCCGGGTCTACGACACTTC.

This clonotype was recorded many times. The rearrangement links TRBV20-1 to TRBJ2-5; unclear D gene. The CDR3 consists of 12 residues. Per the germline V gene, CDR1 is DFQATT and CDR2 is SNEGSKA (reference sequence). Trimming took off 5 bases at V and 1 base at J, with 8 bases between the two ends. CDR3 protein: CSAPTIQETQYF. Here the CDR3 DNA reads TGCAGTGCTCCGACAATCCAAGAGACCCAGTACTTC.

The CDR3 bases are TGTGCCAGCAGCTTAGGATGGGACTTAAACTACGAGCAGTACTTC. This codes for CASSLGWDLNYEQYF. The V gene is TRBV7-9, the J gene TRBJ2-7, with a tentative D call TRBD2 (6 bases). With 1 base removed from V and 3 bases from J, the gap between germline ends came to 13 bases. Germline V gene lookup returns CDR1 SEHNR and CDR2 FQNEAQ (reference sequence). The CDR3 is 15 amino acids.

This clonotype was seen more than once but under ten times. This chain joins TRBV4-1 and TRBJ2-7; the D gene is possibly TRBD2 (5 bases). Per the germline V gene, CDR1 is MGHRA and CDR2 is YSYEKL. This CDR3 is built from 13 residues. Trimming removed 3 bases from V and 2 bases from J, with 8 bases in between. The CDR3 region is CASSHPGAYEQYF. CDR3 nucleotides: TGCGCCAGCAGCCACCCCGGGGCCTACGAGCAGTACTTC.

This clonotype appeared many times. The rearrangement uses TRBV27 and TRBJ2-1; 8 positions agree with TRBD2. With 10 bases clipped from V and 0 bases from J, the junction kept 5 bases outside the gene matches. CDR1 is MNHEY, CDR2 SMNVEV, per germline (reference sequence). CDR3 length equals 14 residues. In DNA form, the CDR3 reads TGTGCCACTAAAAGCGGGAGCTCCTACAATGAGCAGTTCTTC. This encodes CATKSGSSYNEQFF.

This clonotype was counted only a few times. Being one base from a much bigger clone, this may be a read error. The rearrangement uses TRBV7-3 and TRBJ2-1; 9 bases match TRBD1. Germline values: CDR1 SGHTA, CDR2 FQGTGA. CDR3 length equals 13 residues. The chain's CDR3 is CANSLGTGNEQFF. Written as DNA, the CDR3 is TGTGCCAACAGCTTAGGGACAGGGAATGAGCAGTTCTTC.

This clonotype was seen ten or more times. The chain couples TRBV3-1 to TRBJ2-3, with 7 positions matching TRBD1. Germline V lookup: CDR1 LGHDT, CDR2 YNNKEL (reference sequence). Germline trimming cut 2 bases from V and 1 base from J; bases unmatched to any gene: 9. The CDR3 extends over 17 amino acids. CDR3: CASSQSDRAVRTDTQYF. CDR3 coding DNA: TGTGCCAGCAGCCAAAGTGACAGGGCCGTTCGCACAGATACGCAGTATTTT.

This chain uses TRBV7-8 with TRBJ2-1; maybe TRBD1 (6 bases). Germline values: CDR1 SGHVS, CDR2 FQNEAQ. Trimming stripped 0 bases from V and 1 base from J, with 16 bases between. CDR3 length: 18 amino acids. This chain's CDR3 is CASSLASIKGGSYNEQFF. CDR3 DNA: TGTGCCAGCAGCTTAGCATCGATAAAAGGGGGATCCTACAATGAGCAGTTCTTC.

In this sample, this clonotype turned up a few times. CDR3 in amino acids: CASSQASGGPSTDTQYF. CDR3 coding DNA: TGTGCCAGCAGCCAAGCGAGCGGGGGCCCCAGCACAGATACGCAGTATTTT. The V gene is TRBV4-2, the J gene TRBJ2-3; the match to TRBD2 covers 8 bases. The junction had 6 bases not matched to a gene; V was cut back by 1 base and J by 0 bases. Germline V gene sequence: CDR1 LGHNA, CDR2 YNFKEQ. There are 17 residues in the CDR3.

Only a few counts were recorded for this clonotype. The J gene is TRBJ2-5, the V gene TRBV14; D unclear. Germline CDR1 reads SGHDN; CDR2 reads FVKESK. Trimming took 0 bases from V and 1 from J, leaving 15 bases between them. The CDR3 totals 17 residues. CDR3 sequence: CASSQDRSRGPQETQYF. The CDR3 DNA follows: TGTGCCAGCAGCCAAGATCGATCCAGAGGACCCCAAGAGACCCAGTACTTC.

This clonotype was seen repeatedly, ten times or more. The chain is built from TRBV6-5 and TRBJ2-7; D unclear. Germline V CDR1 and CDR2: MNHEY, SVGAGI. Trimming shortened V by 4 bases and J by 0 bases, and 4 bases separated the two germline ends. This CDR3 contains 12 residues. This chain's CDR3 is CASSSHSYEQYF. The CDR3 DNA sequence: TGTGCCAGCAGTTCCCACTCCTACGAGCAGTACTTC.

This chain links TRBV7-6 with TRBJ2-7; D uncertain. The ends were cut back, 2 bases at V and 6 bases at J, with 11 bases in the middle. The germline gives CDR1 SGHVS, CDR2 FNYEAQ. The CDR3 extends over 13 amino acids. The CDR3: CASSLLVGAEQYF. CDR3 nucleotide sequence: TGTGCCAGCAGCTTACTGGTGGGTGCCGAGCAGTACTTC.

This clonotype was observed many times. The chain has TRBV27 and TRBJ1-3; weak D call: TRBD1 (5 bases). The length of the CDR3 is 16 residues. The germline V and J ends were trimmed by 5 bases and 0 bases, with 14 bases remaining between them. CDR1 is MNHEY, CDR2 SMNVEV, per germline (reference sequence). The DNA of the CDR3 is TGTGCCAGCAGTCCGACGGGACGGTACTCTGGAAACACCATATATTTT. It is translated as CASSPTGRYSGNTIYF.

This clonotype occurred a few times. This rearrangement joins TRBV6-1 to TRBJ2-1, with 7 bases identical to TRBD2. Trimming at V came to 2 bases and at J to 3 bases, leaving 7 bases not matched to a gene. Germline CDR1 MNHNS, CDR2 SASEGT. The length of the CDR3 is 16 residues. The CDR3 coding sequence is TGTGCCAGCAGTGAAAACCCCAGCGGGGTCTACAATGAGCAGTTCTTC. This translates into CASSENPSGVYNEQFF.

There are many counts of this clonotype. This rearrangement joins TRBV5-1 to TRBJ2-3, with 11 nucleotides matching TRBD2. The CDR3 extends over 18 amino acids. Germline V gene lookup returns CDR1 SGHRS and CDR2 YFSETQ. Unmatched junction bases numbered 11, after V lost 1 base and J lost 4 bases. The CDR3 region has the DNA TGCGCCAGCAGCTTGCTCCTAGCGGGAGGATCGGAGGCAGATACGCAGTATTTT. It translates to CASSLLLAGGSEADTQYF.

This clonotype was recorded many times. This chain uses TRBV18 with TRBJ2-1; no firm D call. V was shortened by 4 bases and J by 5 bases, with 9 bases between the two germline ends. The germline gives CDR1 KGHSH, CDR2 LQKENI. CDR3 size: 13 residues. CDR3 nucleotides: TGTGCCAGCTCACGAGCTTTGGACAATGAGCAGTTCTTC. Residues: CASSRALDNEQFF.

The table lists this clonotype with a few counts. The genes are TRBV19 and TRBJ1-2, with D maybe TRBD1 (5 bases). This CDR3 is built from 14 residues. Germline V gene lookup returns CDR1 LNHDA and CDR2 SQIVND (reference sequence). V lost 0 bases and J 8 bases, leaving 13 bases between the germline ends. CDR3 coding DNA: TGTGCCAGTAGTATAGATCCAGGGATTCGCGGCTACACCTTC. It is translated as CASSIDPGIRGYTF.

This clonotype came up many times. The chain couples TRBV5-1 to TRBJ1-2; 7 bases match TRBD1. After removal of 4 bases from V and 9 bases from J, the junction contained 6 bases not matched to a gene. Germline V gene data show CDR1 as SGHRS and CDR2 as YFSETQ. CDR3 length equals 12 residues. The DNA for the CDR3 is TGCGCCAGCAGCCTTGGACAGGCTCGCTACACCTTC. This encodes CASSLGQARYTF.

This clonotype has at least ten counts. V usage is TRBV30 and J usage is TRBJ2-7, with D perhaps TRBD1 or TRBD2 (5 bases each). The CDR3 extends over 15 amino acids. Trimming removed 0 bases at V and 4 bases at J, with 16 bases between. In germline, CDR1 is GTSNPN, CDR2 SVGIG (reference sequence). The CDR3, as DNA: TGTGCCTGGAGTGTATGGCGGCTAGAGGGGTACGAGCAGTACTTC. This sequence encodes CAWSVWRLEGYEQYF. The variable domain in full, with the rest retrieved from reference TRBV30 and TRBJ2-7, is SQTIHQWPATLVQPVGSPLSLECTVEGTSNPNLYWYRQAAGRGLQLLFYSVGIGQISSEVPQNLSASRPQDRQFILSSKKLLLSDSGFYLCAWSVWRLEGYEQYFGPGTRLTVT.

Ten or more counts support this clonotype. The chain combines TRBV30 with TRBJ1-1; possibly TRBD1 for D (6 bases). The CDR3 is made up of 13 amino acids. Trimming pared 3 bases from V and 5 bases from J, leaving 13 bases between. Germline assignment: CDR1 GTSNPN and CDR2 SVGIG (reference sequence). The CDR3 DNA reads TGTGCCTGGAGCCCCTTCACAGGGACTGAAGCTTTCTTT. It codes for CAWSPFTGTEAFF.

This clonotype was detected many times. The genes are TRBV20-1 and TRBJ2-3, with 10 bases that match TRBD2. Germline V gene data show CDR1 as DFQATT and CDR2 as SNEGSKA (reference sequence). With V trimmed by 5 bases and J by 7 bases, 12 bases remained unmatched. The CDR3 has 15 residues. CDR3 sequence reads: CSADELAGKGNTQYF. In DNA form, the CDR3 reads TGCAGTGCTGATGAACTAGCGGGGAAGGGGAATACGCAGTATTTT.